The sequence of this T cell receptor beta chain was determined in a study of cytomegalovirus exposure and HLA in healthy donors. Study results and limitations: It was 150 to 200 TCR beta chains that were listed as cytomegalovirus-associated. Later analysis associated a missense DCLRE1C variant with TCR beta V- and J-gene trimming.

The V segment lost 0 bases and the J segment 5 bases; nucleotides outside the gene matches: 8. Germline V gives CDR1 MNHNS, CDR2 SASEGT. The CDR3 is 17 residues long. Amplification used 60 Vbeta primers and 13 Jbeta primers. The repertoire was sequenced with immunoSEQ multiplex PCR; TCRdb's copy has only in-frame clones and lacks some. This table has about 86,000 clones, about four fifths appearing once. For this clone: Its specificity is unknown.

The source is a woman aged 40 to 55 in good health and CMV-seropositive. Material for sequencing was PBMCs. The rearrangement uses TRBV6-1 and TRBJ2-5, with 11 positions matching TRBD2. The CDR3 DNA reads TGTGCCAGCAGTGAAGCGGGGGCTAGCGGGAGGTTGGAGACCCAGTACTTC. Encoded protein: CASSEAGASGRLETQYF.